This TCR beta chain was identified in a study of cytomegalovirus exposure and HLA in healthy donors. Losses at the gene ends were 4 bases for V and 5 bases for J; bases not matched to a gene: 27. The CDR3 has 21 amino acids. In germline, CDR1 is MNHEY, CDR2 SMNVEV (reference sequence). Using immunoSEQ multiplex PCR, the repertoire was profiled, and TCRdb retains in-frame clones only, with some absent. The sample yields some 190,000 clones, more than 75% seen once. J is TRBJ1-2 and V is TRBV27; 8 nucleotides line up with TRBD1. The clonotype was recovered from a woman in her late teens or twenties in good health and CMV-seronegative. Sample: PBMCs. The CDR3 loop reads CASSSYQDRVFGAVAGYGYTF. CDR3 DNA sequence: TGTGCCAGCAGTTCCTATCAGGACAGGGTGTTCGGGGCGGTGGCGGGTTATGGCTACACCTTC.